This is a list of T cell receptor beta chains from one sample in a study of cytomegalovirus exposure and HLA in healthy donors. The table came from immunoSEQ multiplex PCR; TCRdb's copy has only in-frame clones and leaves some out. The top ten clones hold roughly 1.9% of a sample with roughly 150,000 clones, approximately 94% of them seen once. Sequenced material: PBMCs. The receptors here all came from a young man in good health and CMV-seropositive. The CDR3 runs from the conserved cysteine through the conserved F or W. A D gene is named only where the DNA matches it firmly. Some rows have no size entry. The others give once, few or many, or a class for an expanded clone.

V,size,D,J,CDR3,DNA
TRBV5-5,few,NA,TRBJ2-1,CASPGLPNNEQFF,TGTGCCAGTCCGGGACTTCCAAACAATGAGCAGTTCTTC
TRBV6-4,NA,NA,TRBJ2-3,CASSYENTDTQYF,TGTGCCAGCAGTTACGAGAACACAGATACGCAGTATTTT
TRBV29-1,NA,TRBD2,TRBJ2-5,CSVEDTGGQETQYF,TGCAGCGTTGAAGATACGGGGGGGCAAGAGACCCAGTACTTC
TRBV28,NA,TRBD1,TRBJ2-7,CASSGWTGPPTF,TGTGCCAGCAGTGGGTGGACAGGACCCCCGACCTTC
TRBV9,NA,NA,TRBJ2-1,CASSVEGVNEQFF,TGTGCCAGCAGCGTGGAGGGTGTGAATGAGCAGTTCTTC
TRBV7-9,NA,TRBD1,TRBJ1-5,CASSRTGGYQPQHF,TGTGCCAGCAGCAGGACAGGGGGATATCAGCCCCAGCATTTT
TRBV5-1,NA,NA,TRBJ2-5,CASSSGPGTSGETQYF,TGCGCCAGCAGCTCCGGCCCGGGAACAAGTGGAGAGACCCAGTACTTC
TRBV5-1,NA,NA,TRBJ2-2,CASSRGARDTGELFF,TGCGCCAGCAGCCGGGGGGCGCGGGACACCGGGGAGCTGTTTTTT
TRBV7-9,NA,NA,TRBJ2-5,CASSSFRRVGETQYF,TGTGCCAGCAGCTCTTTCCGACGGGTCGGGGAGACCCAGTACTTC
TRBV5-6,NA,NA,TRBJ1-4,CASSPRGDGGEKLFF,TGTGCCAGCAGCCCCAGGGGCGATGGGGGTGAAAAACTGTTTTTT
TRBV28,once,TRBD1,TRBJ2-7,CASSSPSGTGGREQYF,TGTGCCAGCAGTTCTCCTTCCGGGACAGGGGGCAGAGAGCAGTACTTC
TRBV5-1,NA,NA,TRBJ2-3,CASSLERLATDTQYF,TGCGCCAGCAGCTTGGAGCGGCTAGCCACAGATACGCAGTATTTT
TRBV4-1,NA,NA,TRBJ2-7,CASSNQGSRYEQYF,TGCGCCAGCAGCAACCAGGGGAGTCGTTACGAGCAGTACTTC
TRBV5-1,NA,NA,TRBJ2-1,CASSSGTPSYNEQFF,TGCGCCAGCAGCTCCGGGACTCCGTCCTACAATGAGCAGTTCTTC
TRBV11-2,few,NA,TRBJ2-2,CASSLTGRGELFF,TGTGCCAGCAGCTTAACCGGGAGAGGGGAGCTGTTTTTT
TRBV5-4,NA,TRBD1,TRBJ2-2,CASSRRDSNTGELFF,TGTGCCAGCAGCCGTAGGGACAGTAACACCGGGGAGCTGTTTTTT
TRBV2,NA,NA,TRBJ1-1,CASSAGERTEAFF,TGTGCCAGCAGTGCGGGGGAAAGGACTGAAGCTTTCTTT
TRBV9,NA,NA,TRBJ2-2,CASSVDRIHGELFF,TGTGCCAGCAGCGTAGACAGGATACACGGGGAGCTGTTTTTT
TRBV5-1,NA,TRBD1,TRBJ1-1,CASSSQGSTEAFF,TGCGCCAGCAGCTCACAGGGGAGCACTGAAGCTTTCTTT
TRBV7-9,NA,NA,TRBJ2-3,CASSFSDTQYF,TGTGCCAGCAGCTTCTCCGATACGCAGTATTTT
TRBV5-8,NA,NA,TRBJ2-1,CASSLTGNNEQFF,TGTGCCAGCAGCTTGACGGGGAACAATGAGCAGTTCTTC
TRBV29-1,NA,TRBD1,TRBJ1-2,CSVVGQGNGYTF,TGCAGCGTCGTAGGACAGGGGAATGGCTACACCTTC
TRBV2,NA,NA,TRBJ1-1,CASRDLGGVNTEAFF,TGTGCCAGCAGGGACCTTGGGGGGGTGAACACTGAAGCTTTCTTT
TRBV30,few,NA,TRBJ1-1,CAWRAASGEAFF,TGTGCCTGGAGGGCGGCGAGTGGTGAAGCTTTCTTT
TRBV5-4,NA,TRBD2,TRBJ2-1,CASSSGLAGGEQFF,TGTGCCAGCAGCTCGGGACTAGCGGGGGGGGAGCAGTTCTTC
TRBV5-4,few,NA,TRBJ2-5,CASSSWIGGEETQYF,TGTGCCAGCAGCTCCTGGATAGGAGGAGAAGAGACCCAGTACTTC
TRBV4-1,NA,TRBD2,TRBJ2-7,CASSQPTSGRFYEQYF,TGCGCCAGCAGCCAGCCCACTAGCGGAAGGTTCTACGAGCAGTACTTC
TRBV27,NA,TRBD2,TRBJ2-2,CASSARLAGVGTGELFF,TGTGCCAGCAGTGCCAGACTAGCGGGAGTGGGCACCGGGGAGCTGTTTTTT
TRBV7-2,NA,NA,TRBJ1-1,CASSLAGGITEAFF,TGTGCCAGCAGCTTAGCAGGCGGAATCACTGAAGCTTTCTTT
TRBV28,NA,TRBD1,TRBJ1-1,CASSWRKTGNLNTEAFF,TGTGCCAGCAGTTGGCGTAAGACAGGGAATTTGAACACTGAAGCTTTCTTT
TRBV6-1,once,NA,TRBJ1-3,CASSQGGGNTIYF,TGTGCCAGCAGTCAGGGAGGCGGAAACACCATATATTTT
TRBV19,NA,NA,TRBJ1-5,CASSRSVVRFNQPQHF,TGTGCCAGTAGTCGCAGTGTTGTGCGGTTTAATCAGCCCCAGCATTTT
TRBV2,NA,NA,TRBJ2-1,CASGWEAEQSSYNEQFF,TGTGCCAGCGGTTGGGAGGCCGAGCAGAGCTCCTACAATGAGCAGTTCTTC
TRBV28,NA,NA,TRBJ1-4,CASSPGPTNEKLFF,TGTGCCAGCAGTCCAGGGCCAACTAATGAAAAACTGTTTTTT
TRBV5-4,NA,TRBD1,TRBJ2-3,CASSSRTGYTDTQYF,TGTGCCAGCAGCTCACGGACAGGGTACACAGATACGCAGTATTTT
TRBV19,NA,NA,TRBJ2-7,CASSPGLYYEQYF,TGTGCCAGTAGTCCGGGACTGTATTACGAGCAGTACTTC
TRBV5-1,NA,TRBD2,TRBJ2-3,CASSRLAGGDIDTQYF,TGCGCCAGCAGCCGACTAGCGGGAGGTGATATAGATACGCAGTATTTT
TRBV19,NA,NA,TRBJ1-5,CASSMTGTQRVNQPQHF,TGTGCCAGTAGCATGACCGGGACTCAAAGGGTCAATCAGCCCCAGCATTTT
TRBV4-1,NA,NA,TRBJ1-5,CASSQVGGPNQPQHF,TGCGCCAGCAGCCAAGTCGGGGGGCCGAATCAGCCCCAGCATTTT
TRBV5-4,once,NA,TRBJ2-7,CASSPGRGSYEQYF,TGTGCCAGCAGCCCGGGACGGGGGTCCTACGAGCAGTACTTC
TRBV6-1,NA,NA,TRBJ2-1,CASSVEGTGNEQFF,TGTGCCAGCAGTGTGGAGGGGACGGGCAATGAGCAGTTCTTC
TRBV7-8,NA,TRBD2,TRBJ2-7,CASSLGWAGGAYEQYF,TGTGCCAGCAGCTTAGGTTGGGCGGGGGGAGCCTACGAGCAGTACTTC
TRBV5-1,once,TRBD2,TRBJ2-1,CASSASLAPSYNEQFF,TGCGCCAGCAGCGCATCACTAGCGCCATCCTACAATGAGCAGTTCTTC
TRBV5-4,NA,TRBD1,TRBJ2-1,CASSITTGTGSDEQFF,TGTGCCAGCAGCATTACGACCGGGACAGGGTCCGATGAGCAGTTCTTC
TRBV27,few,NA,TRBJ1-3,CASSLQGPGDTIYF,TGTGCCAGCAGTTTACAGGGGCCCGGCGACACCATATATTTT
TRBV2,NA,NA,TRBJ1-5,CASSAGLSGNQPQHF,TGTGCCAGCAGTGCAGGGTTGTCCGGCAATCAGCCCCAGCATTTT
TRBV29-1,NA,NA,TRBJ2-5,CSATPLPGETQYF,TGCAGCGCCACGCCCCTGCCGGGGGAGACCCAGTACTTC
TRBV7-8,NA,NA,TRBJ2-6,CASSLRTSSGANVLTF,TGTGCCAGCAGCCTGAGAACCTCCTCTGGGGCCAACGTCCTGACTTTC
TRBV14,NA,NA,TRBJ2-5,CASSQLSYGEETQYF,TGTGCCAGCAGCCAATTGTCGTACGGGGAAGAGACCCAGTACTTC
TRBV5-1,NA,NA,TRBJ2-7,CASSFGEHEQYF,TGCGCCAGCAGCTTCGGGGAACACGAGCAGTACTTC
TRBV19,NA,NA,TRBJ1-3,CASTLPGNTIYF,TGTGCCAGTACCCTTCCTGGAAACACCATATATTTT
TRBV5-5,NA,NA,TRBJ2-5,CASSLSGKMGAQYF,TGTGCCAGCAGCTTGTCGGGGAAGATGGGAGCCCAGTACTTC
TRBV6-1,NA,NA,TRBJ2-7,CASSEADGAYEQYF,TGTGCCAGCAGTGAGGCCGACGGAGCCTACGAGCAGTACTTC